This TCR beta chain was profiled in a study of STAT5B mutations in CD4+ large granular lymphocyte leukemia. Overall study findings and caveats: The CD4+ versus CD8+ T-LGLL clonality difference may reflect limited sample size. CD4-sorted patient repertoires seemed more clonal than healthy CD4+ repertoires. TRBV06-family usage was enriched in top patient clones (8/27) versus controls (2/35).

The protocol was immunoSEQ multiplex PCR, while the TCRdb copy is restricted to in-frame clones and leaves out a portion. Among some 4,900 clones listed, about 91% were seen once. As for this clone: Its antigen is not identified.

Germline CDR1 and CDR2: ENHRY and SYGVKD. Trimming at V came to 11 bases and at J to 6 bases, leaving 11 bases not matched to a gene. The CDR3 spans 15 residues. The TCR sequence derives from a man aged 40-49 years with CD4+ T-cell large granular lymphocyte leukemia. This chain uses TRBV10-3 with TRBJ2-1, with 12 bases aligning to TRBD2. Sequences were obtained from PBMCs. The CDR3 spells CASMEGLAGFNEQFF. The CDR3, as DNA: TGTGCCTCCATGGAAGGACTAGCGGGATTCAATGAGCAGTTCTTC.